The clone carrying this T cell receptor (beta chain) occurred a few times. The record originates from a study of early T cells in non-severe SARS-CoV-2 infection. TCRdb re-derived calls from the 5' RACE reads in MiXCR, one entry per CDR3 protein. Of about 61,000 distinct CDR3 sequences listed, around 9.9% were seen once; the top ten hold 1.2%. This CDR3 is built from 19 residues. Germline CDR1 MNHEY, CDR2 SVGAGI. Trimming shortened V by 0 bases and J by 0 bases, and 20 bases separated the two germline ends. Sequenced: whole blood. V and J are TRBV6-5 and TRBJ1-2; no clear D. This TCR came from an adult who was a healthcare worker with PCR-confirmed SARS-CoV-2 infection or an uninfected control (not recorded which). The CDR3 nucleotides are TGTGCCAGCAGTTACTCGAGAATTTTTTGGGCGGCTGCTAACTATGGCTACACCTTC. Protein product: CASSYSRIFWAAANYGYTF.